This T cell receptor beta chain was found in a study of blood T cells in healthy people across ages (dated by TCRdb to the mid-2010s). The study in broad terms: In model experiments, roughly one uniquely barcoded TCR beta cDNA molecule per two T cells was captured by template switching. To track age-related changes in TCR beta repertoire diversity, the study relied on deep sequencing normalized with unique cDNA molecular identifiers. The donors were divided into four age groups: young (average about 15 years), middle-aged (about 39), aged (under 70) and long-lived (around 87). To avoid experimental bias, donors of different ages were spread randomly across the sequencing lanes. For two donors (one aged 18 to 30 and one aged 80 or older), the study analyzed two additional independent replicas of 1 million unique cDNA reads from the same blood draw. Study-level results and caveats: Estimates of total diversity from one million sequenced T cells were regarded as lower bounds and underestimates. Since profiling was done on bulk unsorted PBMCs, naive and antigen-experienced compartments could not be conclusively compared. The percentage of naive T cells measured by flow cytometry correlated strongly with observed TCR beta diversity. The CMV infection status of donors was not known, potentially confounding age-related changes in expanded clonotypes. Observed TCR beta diversity per million T cells fell roughly linearly with age, and a significant reduction was already apparent by age around 36. The long-lived group showed more naive CD4+ T cells, fewer expanded clones and increased TCR diversity than the aged group, suggesting age selection.

Donors were 35 to 40 systemically healthy Caucasian individuals from Russia aged 6 to 90 years. Ten milliliters of peripheral blood were drawn from each donor into EDTA-treated Vacutainer tubes. Ficoll-Paque density-gradient centrifugation was used to isolate PBMCs, with at least 6.5 million obtained per sample. Total RNA, at least 6 micrograms per sample, was extracted from PBMCs with Trizol reagent. Naive CD45RAhigh/CD27high T cell percentages were measured by flow cytometry on a PBMC aliquot from every donor. Library preparation employed 5' RACE. The listed sequencing device is Illumina HiSeq 2500. A second PCR of roughly 7 to 11 cycles was performed with a sample-barcoded 5' primer and a J-beta primer mix. Each TCR beta cDNA molecule received a unique molecular identifier from a template-switch 5' adaptor carrying 12 random nucleotides. At least 2.5 million CDR3-containing paired-end reads were obtained from each sample. First-strand cDNA synthesis was performed from all RNA using the Mint cDNA synthesis kit, with priming by a TRBC-specific oligonucleotide. All cDNA was treated with uracil-DNA glycosylase and then went through a first 18-cycle PCR with the universal primers M1SS and BC2_uni_R. In the original analysis: For normalization, 1 million high-quality reads were randomly selected from each sample, with every read carrying a distinct molecular identifier. Reads sharing molecular identifiers were discarded rather than binned into consensus sequences. CDR3 identification, clonotype clustering and error correction used MiTCR with a Q25 quality threshold and the strictest error-elimination algorithm. A nonparametric unseen species model with Euler transformation was used to estimate lower-bound total TCR beta diversity. TCRdb itself trimmed the public reads at Q25 with fastp, ran MiXCR and retained productive beta chains. Entries are consolidated by CDR3 protein sequence, retaining the most common genes and DNA. TCRdb's processing, not the study's, gives the V and J calls here. The sample table lists 710,000 or so distinct CDR3 sequences, 20% to 25% of them with a count of one. The ten largest clones represent about 22% of the sample.

This clonotype was counted a few times. It lacks a known antigen. No base qualities exist here, and no much larger clone lies one base off it. Deletion took 6 bases off V and 2 bases off J, with a span of 8 bases between the germline ends. Per the germline V gene, SNHLY is the CDR1 and FYNNEI is the CDR2. The CDR3 holds 13 amino acids from the cysteine to the phenylalanine. Left in the record is the CDR3 DNA by itself, 39 bases read in frame from the first base. Sequencing was performed on blood. This receptor was taken from a man between 70 and 80 years old in good health. This sequence uses TRBV2 and TRBJ1-5, with no reliable assignment of the D segment. The DNA sequence is as follows: TGTGCCAGCAGAGTCGCTGGCAATCAGCCCCAGCATTTT. The translation is CASRVAGNQPQHF.